Presented here are 8 T cell receptor beta chains from one specimen sequenced in a study of tissue T cells after allogeneic stem cell transplantation. Assay used: immunoSEQ multiplex PCR; TCRdb lists only in-frame clones, some missing. This table holds about 11,000 clones, around two fifths found once. The time point here: mouse harvest day 7 after allogeneic transplant. The graft held 10^6 splenic CD5+ T cells and 10^7 T-cell-depleted bone marrow cells. The sequencing sample was made of skin. The receptors shown here come from a female BALB/c mouse given C57BL/6 T cells with graft-versus-host disease after an allogeneic hematopoietic cell transplant.

Regarding this clone: Mouse gene names and germline throughout. The read comes to an end 1 residue before the CDR3 does, leaving the germline J gene to fill in the end. This chain links TRBV3 with TRBJ2-7, with D unresolved. Trimming pared 0 bases from V and 0 bases from J, leaving 6 bases between. The CDR3 sequence is 14 residues long. Germline CDR1 reads SNHLY; CDR2 reads FYNGKV (reference sequence). The CDR3 is CASSLASISYEQYF. CDR3 bases read: TGTGCCAGCAGCTTAGCTAGCATCTCCTATGAACAGTAC.

This clone has just a few counts. The genes are named according to mouse. The CDR3 end lies 1 residue beyond the end of the read and is filled in from the germline J gene. This chain connects TRBV29 to TRBJ2-7; the match to TRBD1 covers 8 bases. Germline V gives CDR1 MSHET, CDR2 SYDVDS. The CDR3 is made up of 13 amino acids. V shed 5 bases and J 7 bases; nucleotides not matched to a gene: 7. CDR3 DNA (partial): TGTGCTAGCAGTCCGGACAGGGCGGAGGAACAGTAC. It specifies CASSPDRAEEQY. The full CDR3 is CASSPDRAEEQYF.

Of note for this clone: Each gene name is a mouse one. The read terminates 1 residue before the CDR3 end, so the remaining end is supplied by the germline J gene. The chain combines TRBV16 with TRBJ1-2, with 7 bases fitting TRBD1. The CDR3 contains 14 residues. V lost 3 bases, J lost 0 bases, and 1 base stayed unmatched. Germline loops: CDR1 SGHSA, CDR2 FRNQAP. The CDR3 spells CASSLTGSNSDYTF. Incomplete CDR3 DNA: TGTGCAAGCAGCTTGACAGGGTCAAACTCCGACTACACC.

Notes on this clone: All gene names here are mouse names. The sequenced fragment ends 1 residue before the CDR3 boundary, so the rest is inferred from the germline J gene. The chain has TRBV5 and TRBJ2-1; tentative D call: TRBD2 (5 bases). The V end was cut by 4 bases, the J end by 1 base, with 8 bases between. The CDR3 sequence is 14 residues long. Per the germline V gene, CDR1 is LGHNA and CDR2 is YNLKQL (reference sequence). The CDR3: CASSPLENYAEQFF. CDR3 bases read: TGTGCCAGCAGCCCACTGGAGAACTATGCTGAGCAGTTC.

There are a few counts of this clone. Gene names are mouse gene names. The CDR3 extends 1 residue past the end of the read, so its final part is completed from the germline J gene. The rearrangement uses TRBV26 and TRBJ1-2, with D maybe TRBD1 (6 bases). V lost 4 bases, J lost 0 bases, and 12 bases lay in between. Germline lookup yields CDR1 KGHPV and CDR2 FQNQEV (reference sequence). CDR3 length: 15 amino acids. The CDR3 sequence is CASSPYRVANSDYTF. The covered CDR3 bases are TGTGCCAGCAGTCCCTACAGGGTTGCAAACTCCGACTACACC.

To note about this clone: All gene names here are mouse names. The read gets to within 1 residue of the CDR3 end, and the germline J gene fills in the rest. This chain links TRBV3 with TRBJ2-7; perhaps D is TRBD1 or TRBD2 (5 bases each). Germline V gene data show CDR1 as SNHLY and CDR2 as FYNGKV (reference sequence). Trimming left V 3 bases short and J 3 bases short, with 9 bases between. CDR3 size: 13 residues. The CDR3 here is CASSLGPIYEQYF. CDR3 bases read: TGTGCCAGCAGCTTGGGACCGATCTATGAACAGTAC.

Worth noting for this clone: These gene names are mouse names. The CDR3 end falls 1 residue outside the read, so it is completed with the germline J gene. V and J are TRBV26 and TRBJ2-4; D perhaps matches TRBD1 (6 bases). Trimming cost V 7 bases and J 3 bases, with 11 bases left between them. The germline V gene encodes CDR1 KGHPV and CDR2 FQNQEV (reference sequence). The CDR3 sequence is 13 residues long. The CDR3 here is CASTPGQQNTLYF. The CDR3 bases that were read are TGTGCCAGCACCCCGGGACAACAAAACACCTTGTAC.

Concerning this clone itself: Mouse germline and gene names are used. Sequencing ends 1 residue short of the CDR3 end; the germline J gene provides the rest. This chain links TRBV3 with TRBJ2-4, with D perhaps TRBD1 (6 bases). The CDR3 covers 13 residues. Germline loops: CDR1 SNHLY, CDR2 FYNGKV (reference sequence). Trimming removed 1 base at V and 5 bases at J, with 7 bases between. The part of the CDR3 DNA that was read is TGTGCCAGCAGCTTAGGCAGGGGAAACACCTTGTAC. Translation gives CASSLGRGNTLY. The whole CDR3 protein is CASSLGRGNTLYF.